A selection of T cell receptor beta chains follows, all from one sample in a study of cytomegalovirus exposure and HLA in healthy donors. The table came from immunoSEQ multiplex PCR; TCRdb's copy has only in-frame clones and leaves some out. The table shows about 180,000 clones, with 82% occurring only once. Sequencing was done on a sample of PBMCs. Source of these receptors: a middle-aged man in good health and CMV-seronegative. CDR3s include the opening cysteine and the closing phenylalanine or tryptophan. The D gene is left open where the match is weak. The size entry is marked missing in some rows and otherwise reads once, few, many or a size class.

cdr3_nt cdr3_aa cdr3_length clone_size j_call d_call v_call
TGTGCCAGCAGCTTAGGACGGACGGGGGGGCTCTATGAGCAGTTCTTC CASSLGRTGGLYEQFF 16 - TRBJ2-1 TRBD2 TRBV7-3
TGTGCCAGCTCACTAGCGACAGGGGGGAGCAATCAGCCCCAGCATTTT CASSLATGGSNQPQHF 16 - TRBJ1-5 TRBD1 TRBV18
TGTGCCAGCAGCGACAATACCTATACGCAGTATTTT CASSDNTYTQYF 12 - TRBJ2-3 - TRBV5-4
TGTGCCAGCAGCCGTGGGGGGAACACAGATACGCAGTATTTT CASSRGGNTDTQYF 14 - TRBJ2-3 - TRBV7-9
TGTGCCAGCTCGACGGGGGGGGACCAGTACTTC CASSTGGDQYF 11 - TRBJ2-5 TRBD2 TRBV28
TGTGCCAGCAGTTTGGAGCGAGACACAGATACGCAGTATTTT CASSLERDTDTQYF 14 - TRBJ2-3 - TRBV28
TGTGCCAGCTACCCCGGGGGGGGGTTGGCAGATACGCAGTATTTT CASYPGGGLADTQYF 15 - TRBJ2-3 TRBD2 TRBV5-4
TGTGCCAGCAGCGTAGAGGGAGGGCCCTTAAGGGAGCAGTTCTTC CASSVEGGPLREQFF 15 - TRBJ2-1 TRBD2 TRBV9
TGTGCCAGCAGTTTAGGCAGTTATGGCTACACCTTC CASSLGSYGYTF 12 - TRBJ1-2 - TRBV28
TGTGCCAGCAGCCCTCACAGGGGATCCTACGAGCAGTACTTC CASSPHRGSYEQYF 14 - TRBJ2-7 TRBD1 TRBV9
TGTGCCAGCACGGACAGATCCTCTGGAAACACCATATATTTT CASTDRSSGNTIYF 14 - TRBJ1-3 - TRBV5-4
TGTGCCAGCAGCCTCGCAGGGGGCGCGAAGGACGAGCAGTACTTC CASSLAGGAKDEQYF 15 - TRBJ2-7 TRBD1 TRBV27
TGTGCCAGCAGTTTAGTTGGGACAGCTACCTACGAGCAGTACTTC CASSLVGTATYEQYF 15 - TRBJ2-7 TRBD1 TRBV28
TGTGCCAGCAGCTCTATACGGGACAGAGGCTACACCTTC CASSSIRDRGYTF 13 - TRBJ1-2 TRBD1 TRBV6-5
TGTGCCAGCAGTGCGGTAGATACGCAGTATTTT CASSAVDTQYF 11 - TRBJ2-3 - TRBV28
TGTGCCAGCAGGGACAGGGTTGCTAGCACAGATACGCAGTATTTT CASRDRVASTDTQYF 15 few TRBJ2-3 TRBD1 TRBV27
TGCGCCAGCAGCGTGGGATCGGGGGGCGAGGGCTATGGCTACACCTTC CASSVGSGGEGYGYTF 16 once TRBJ1-2 - TRBV5-1
TGTGCCACCAGCAGAGGCCGAGGGACAGGGAACACTGAAGCTTTCTTT CATSRGRGTGNTEAFF 16 few TRBJ1-1 TRBD1 TRBV15
TGCAGTGCTGGACAGGAAACTGAAGCTTTCTTT CSAGQETEAFF 11 once TRBJ1-1 TRBD1 TRBV20-1
TGCGCCAGCAGTGGTAGGAACACTGAAGCTTTCTTT CASSGRNTEAFF 12 - TRBJ1-1 - TRBV10-1
TGTGCCAGCAGCGTAGAGGGTAGCGGGGCCTACGAGCAGTACTTC CASSVEGSGAYEQYF 15 - TRBJ2-7 TRBD2 TRBV9
TGTGCCAGTAGTATTGGACTAGCGGGGGCGTCCTACGAGCAGTACTTC CASSIGLAGASYEQYF 16 - TRBJ2-7 TRBD2 TRBV19
TGCGCCAGCAGCCACCCGGAGGACAGGTTCAGCTCTGGGGCCAACGTCCTGACTTTC CASSHPEDRFSSGANVLTF 19 once TRBJ2-6 TRBD1 TRBV4-3
TGTGCCTGTGGACTAGCGGGGGGGATGGCCCAGTACTTC CACGLAGGMAQYF 13 few TRBJ2-5 TRBD2 TRBV30
TGTGCCAGCACCCGGGCGGGACAGGGACGGGTAGGTGGTAACATTCAGTACTTC CASTRAGQGRVGGNIQYF 18 - TRBJ2-4 TRBD1 TRBV5-8
TGTGCCAGCAGGGGGCAGGCCCTGAACACCGGGGAGCTGTTTTTT CASRGQALNTGELFF 15 - TRBJ2-2 - TRBV2
TGTGCCAGCAGCGTACAGGGAAGCAATCAGCCCCAGCATTTT CASSVQGSNQPQHF 14 once TRBJ1-5 - TRBV27
TGCGCCAGCAGCTTGGATGCGGGAGGTGGGGAGCAGTACTTC CASSLDAGGGEQYF 14 - TRBJ2-7 TRBD2 TRBV5-1
TGTGCCAGCAGCTCCCCCGGGACAGCTAACTATGGCTACACCTTC CASSSPGTANYGYTF 15 once TRBJ1-2 TRBD1 TRBV7-2
TGTGCCACTGAGACGGGAAGCACAGATACGCAGTATTTT CATETGSTDTQYF 13 - TRBJ2-3 - TRBV6-5
TGTGCCAGCAGCCACGGACAAGGACGCTCTGGCCTGAACACTGAAGCTTTCTTT CASSHGQGRSGLNTEAFF 18 once TRBJ1-1 - TRBV7-2
TGTGCCAGCAGTCGTTCGCGGGGGGTTACAGATACGCAGTATTTT CASSRSRGVTDTQYF 15 - TRBJ2-3 TRBD2 TRBV2
TGTGCCAGCAGTTTATACCCTAGCGGGACTGGGGCCAACGTCCTGACTTTC CASSLYPSGTGANVLTF 17 - TRBJ2-6 TRBD2 TRBV28
TGCGCCAGCCCCAAGCCGACAGGGGGCAAGGAAGCTTTCTTT CASPKPTGGKEAFF 14 - TRBJ1-1 TRBD1 TRBV10-1
TGTGCCAGCAGCATTGGAGGAGGGAACCAACCCTGGGAGCAGTACTTC CASSIGGGNQPWEQYF 16 - TRBJ2-7 - TRBV5-4